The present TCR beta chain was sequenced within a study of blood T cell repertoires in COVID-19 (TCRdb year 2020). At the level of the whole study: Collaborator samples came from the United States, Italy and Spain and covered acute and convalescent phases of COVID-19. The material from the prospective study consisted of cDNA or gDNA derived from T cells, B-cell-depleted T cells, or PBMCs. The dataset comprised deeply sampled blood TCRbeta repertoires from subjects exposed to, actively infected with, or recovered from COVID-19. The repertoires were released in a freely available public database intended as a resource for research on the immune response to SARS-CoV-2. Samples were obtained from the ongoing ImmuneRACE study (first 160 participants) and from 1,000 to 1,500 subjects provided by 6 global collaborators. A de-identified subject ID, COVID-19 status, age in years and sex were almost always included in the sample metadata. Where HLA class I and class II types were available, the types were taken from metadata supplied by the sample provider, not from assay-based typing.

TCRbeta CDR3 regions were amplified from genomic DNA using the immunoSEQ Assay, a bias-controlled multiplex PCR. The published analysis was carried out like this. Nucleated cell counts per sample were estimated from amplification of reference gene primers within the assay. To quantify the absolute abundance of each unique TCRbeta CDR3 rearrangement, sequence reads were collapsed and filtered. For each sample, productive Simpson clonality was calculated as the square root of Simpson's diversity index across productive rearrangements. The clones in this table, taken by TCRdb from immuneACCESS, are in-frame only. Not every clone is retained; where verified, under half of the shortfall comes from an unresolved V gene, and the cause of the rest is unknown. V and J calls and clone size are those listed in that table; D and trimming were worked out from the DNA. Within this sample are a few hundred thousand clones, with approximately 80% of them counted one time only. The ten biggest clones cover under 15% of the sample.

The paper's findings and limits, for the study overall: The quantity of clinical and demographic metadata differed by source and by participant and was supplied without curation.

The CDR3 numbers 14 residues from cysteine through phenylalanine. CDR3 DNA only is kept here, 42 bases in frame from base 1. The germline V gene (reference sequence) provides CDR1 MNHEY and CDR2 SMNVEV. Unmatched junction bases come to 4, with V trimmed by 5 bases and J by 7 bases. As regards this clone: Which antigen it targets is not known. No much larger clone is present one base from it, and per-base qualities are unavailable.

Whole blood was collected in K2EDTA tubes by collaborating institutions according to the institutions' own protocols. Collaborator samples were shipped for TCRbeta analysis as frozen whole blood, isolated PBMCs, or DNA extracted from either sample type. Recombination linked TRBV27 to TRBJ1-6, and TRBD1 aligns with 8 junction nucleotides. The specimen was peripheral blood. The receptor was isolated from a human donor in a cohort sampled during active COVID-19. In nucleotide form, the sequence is TGTGCCAGCAGTGACAGGGGCCTGAATTCACCCCTCCACTTT. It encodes CASSDRGLNSPLHF.